Presented here are 11 T cell receptor beta chains from one specimen sequenced in a study of blood T cell repertoires in COVID-19. Method: immunoSEQ multiplex PCR; TCRdb's copy keeps in-frame clones and lacks some. This table has tens of thousands of clones, around 83% appearing once. Sequenced input: peripheral blood. Every receptor here comes from a woman aged 45-60 years with acute or convalescent COVID-19.

J is TRBJ2-7 and V is TRBV5-4; 8 bases match TRBD2. Per germline, CDR1 SGHNT and CDR2 YYREEE (reference sequence). The V segment lost 4 bases and the J segment 4 bases; nucleotides outside the gene matches: 10. The CDR3 is 15 amino acids. CDR3 DNA sequence: TGTGCCAGCAGCCAAGCTCCGGGGGGGGTATACGAGCAGTACTTC. Its translation: CASSQAPGGVYEQYF.

The V call is TRBV28, the J call TRBJ1-2; 7 positions match TRBD1. The trim removed 7 bases at V and 2 bases at J, leaving 13 bases unmatched. The germline V gene encodes CDR1 MDHEN and CDR2 SYDVKM. CDR3 length equals 16 residues. Here the CDR3 DNA reads TGTGCCAGCATCAAACAATGGGGACAGCAGAACTATGGCTACACCTTC. It specifies CASIKQWGQQNYGYTF.

This clone was counted a few times. The chain employs TRBV6-5 and TRBJ1-5, with D possibly TRBD1 on 5 matching bases. The CDR3 totals 15 residues. V shed 7 bases and J shed 2 bases, with 15 bases lying between them. The germline CDR1 and CDR2 sequences are MNHEY and SVGAGI. The CDR3 reads CASTQGGEGNQPQHF. CDR3 DNA sequence: TGTGCCAGCACCCAGGGAGGAGAGGGCAATCAGCCCCAGCATTTT.

The rearrangement links TRBV4-3 to TRBJ1-1; no reliable D call. Germline V lookup: CDR1 LGHNA, CDR2 YSLEER. Trimming left V 0 bases short and J 3 bases short, with 11 bases between. The CDR3 has 15 residues. The CDR3 protein is CASSQDNGRDTEAFF. The CDR3 DNA reads TGCGCCAGCAGCCAAGATAACGGGAGGGACACTGAAGCTTTCTTT.

The chain joins TRBV5-1 to TRBJ2-1; no clear D. Trimming took 2 bases from V and 0 from J, leaving 3 bases between them. Germline V lookup: CDR1 SGHRS, CDR2 YFSETQ. CDR3 length: 13 residues. Here the CDR3 reads CASSFRSYNEQFF. CDR3 DNA sequence: TGCGCCAGCAGCTTCCGCTCCTACAATGAGCAGTTCTTC.

The chain has TRBV27 and TRBJ1-6, with a tentative D call TRBD1 (5 bases). The ends were cut back, 3 bases at V and 4 bases at J, with 10 bases in the middle. The germline CDR1 and CDR2 sequences are MNHEY and SMNVEV (reference sequence). CDR3 length: 15 residues. CDR3 sequence (DNA): TGTGCCAGCAGTTTGAAGGGGCCGTATAATTCACCCCTCCACTTT. Encoded protein: CASSLKGPYNSPLHF.

The chain is built from TRBV4-2 and TRBJ2-7; 10 nucleotides match TRBD2. The germline gives CDR1 LGHNA, CDR2 YNFKEQ. V shed 0 bases, J shed 4 bases, and the junction held 12 bases outside the gene matches. The CDR3 sequence is 18 residues long. This chain's CDR3 is CASSQDTPSGSTPYEQYF. The CDR3 region has the DNA TGTGCCAGCAGCCAAGATACTCCTAGCGGGAGTACACCTTACGAGCAGTACTTC.

This sequence joins TRBV9 and TRBJ2-5; 13 bases line up with TRBD2. The CDR3 has 14 residues. Per the germline V gene, CDR1 is SGDLS and CDR2 is YYNGEE. V trimming: 3 bases; J trimming: 9 bases; junction bases outside the gene matches: 5. Written as DNA, the CDR3 is TGTGCCAGCAGCGAGACTAGCGGGGGGTCGGCCCAGTACTTC. Translated, it gives CASSETSGGSAQYF.

J is TRBJ2-3 and V is TRBV5-1; TRBD2 aligns across 11 bases. The CDR3 length is 15 residues. The V gene end was trimmed by 4 bases and the J gene end by 4 bases; junction bases not matched to a gene: 5. Germline assignment: CDR1 SGHRS and CDR2 YFSETQ. CDR3 protein: CASSRGLAGPDTQYF. CDR3 nucleotide sequence: TGCGCCAGCAGCCGCGGACTAGCGGGCCCAGATACGCAGTATTTT.

CDR3 nucleotide sequence: TGTGCCAGCAGCAGGGCCAGGGGGCAAGCCGGGGAGCTGTTTTTT. The encoded protein is CASSRARGQAGELFF. This chain links TRBV6-5 with TRBJ2-2; 8 nucleotides line up with TRBD1. The germline gives CDR1 MNHEY, CDR2 SVGAGI. This CDR3 comprises 15 residues. V was pared by 6 bases and J by 6 bases, with 9 bases of the junction left unmatched.

This chain joins TRBV7-9 and TRBJ1-5; the match to TRBD1 covers 7 bases. Per germline, CDR1 SEHNR and CDR2 FQNEAQ (reference sequence). The junction had 10 bases not matched to a gene; V was cut back by 6 bases and J by 5 bases. The CDR3 spans 15 residues. As DNA, the CDR3 is TGTGCCAGCAGTCGGGACAGCTCGCCGTATCAGCCCCAGCATTTT. Translating gives CASSRDSSPYQPQHF.